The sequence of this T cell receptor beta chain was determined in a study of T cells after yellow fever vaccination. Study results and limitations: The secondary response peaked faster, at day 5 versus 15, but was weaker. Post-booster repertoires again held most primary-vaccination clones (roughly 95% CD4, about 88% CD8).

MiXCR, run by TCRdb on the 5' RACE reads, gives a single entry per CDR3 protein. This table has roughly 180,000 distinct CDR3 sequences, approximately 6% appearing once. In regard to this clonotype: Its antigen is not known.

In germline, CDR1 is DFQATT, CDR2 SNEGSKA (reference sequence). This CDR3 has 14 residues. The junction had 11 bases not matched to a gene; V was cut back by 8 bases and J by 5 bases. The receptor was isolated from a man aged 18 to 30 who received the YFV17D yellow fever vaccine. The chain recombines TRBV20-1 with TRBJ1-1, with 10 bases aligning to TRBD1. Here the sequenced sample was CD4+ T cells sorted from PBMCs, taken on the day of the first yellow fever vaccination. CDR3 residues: CSPGQGILETEAFF. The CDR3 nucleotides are TGCAGTCCGGGACAGGGGATCCTGGAGACTGAAGCTTTCTTT.